This entry features one T cell receptor beta chain sequence. This sample was taken from a study of cytomegalovirus exposure and HLA in healthy donors. The CDR3 covers 14 residues. V lost 4 bases and J lost 8, with 17 bases in between. Germline assignment: CDR1 SGHVS and CDR2 FQNEAQ. The PCR used 60 Vbeta and 13 Jbeta primers. In the authors' workflow: In a later analysis, around 10 million of 65 million to 90 million unique beta chains occurred in at least two donors. The protocol was immunoSEQ multiplex PCR, while the TCRdb copy is restricted to in-frame clones and leaves out a portion. V and J calls and clone size are copied from that table; D and trimming were computed from the DNA. This repertoire shows around 94,000 clones, about 81% found once; its top ten account for under 2.5%.

V is TRBV7-8 and J is TRBJ1-2, with D uncertain. Sequenced material: PBMCs. The sequence was collected from a man in his late teens or twenties in good health and CMV-seronegative. For the CDR3, the DNA is TGTGCCAGCAGCTCGGGGTTTTATGTCAGCGGCTACACCTTC. Protein product: CASSSGFYVSGYTF.